This T cell receptor beta chain is from a study of siplizumab effects on memory and regulatory T cells. Broader study findings: Controls had approximately 25% Treg-derived mappable alloreactive CD4+ clones on average, versus about 69% with siplizumab.

As for this clone: The antigen is unknown.

Generated by immunoSEQ multiplex PCR, the TCRdb table keeps only in-frame clones and is missing some. The table lists 110,000 or so clones, roughly 91% of them singletons, with 0.32% in the top ten. The CDR3 contains 13 residues. V was trimmed by 6 bases and J by 0 bases, leaving 8 bases between them. Looked up from germline, CDR1 is LNHDA and CDR2 is SQIVND (reference sequence). The TCR comes from a human donor in good health. Sequenced: CD4+ T cells sorted from blood. This chain uses TRBV19 with TRBJ2-5; no firm D call. The CDR3 protein is CASRLANQETQYF. CDR3 coding DNA: TGTGCCAGTAGGTTGGCAAACCAAGAGACCCAGTACTTC.